The clone carrying this T cell receptor (beta chain) was recorded only once. The data stem from a study of CD8 T cells in Susac syndrome. Across the study: Treatment status at blood draw for the Susac syndrome patients was therapy-naive, corticosteroids, or intravenous immunoglobulin alone.

With random hexamers, about 0.45 to 1 ug RNA was reverse transcribed. Via MiXCR, TCRdb re-called the immunoSEQ multiplex PCR reads, giving one row per CDR3 protein. The sample consists of around 200,000 distinct CDR3 sequences, nearly 97% of them appearing once. V gave up 7 bases and J gave up 3 bases; unmatched junction bases: 10. CDR1 is MNHEY, CDR2 SMNVEV, per germline (reference sequence). This CDR3 is 15 amino acids long. This TCR came from a human donor with Susac syndrome. The chain couples TRBV27 to TRBJ2-7; TRBD1 matches at 9 bases. Sequencing input: CD4+ T cells from PBMCs. This chain's CDR3 is CASTLQGASSYEQYF. Here the CDR3 DNA reads TGTGCCAGCACCTTACAGGGGGCTAGTAGCTACGAGCAGTACTTC.